This T cell receptor beta chain was observed in a study of blood T cell repertoires in COVID-19. Study information: The study drew acute and convalescent COVID-19 samples from the United States, Italy and Spain. From T cells, B-cell-depleted T cells, or PBMCs came the material, which was cDNA or gDNA.

Authors' processing steps: The assay estimated nucleated cells by amplifying reference gene primers. Data came from immunoSEQ multiplex PCR; TCRdb stores just in-frame clones and leaves some out. V and J calls and clone size are given by that table; D and trimming were obtained from the DNA. This table holds 650,000 to 800,000 clones, 70% to 90% found once. The V and J ends lost 2 bases and 5 bases respectively, with 12 bases between them. The CDR3 covers 14 residues. CDR1 MNHEY and CDR2 SMNVEV come from the germline V gene (reference sequence). Sequences were obtained from peripheral blood. The sequence was collected from a woman aged 18-35 years with acute or convalescent COVID-19. The J gene is TRBJ1-1, the V gene TRBV27; a possible D gene is TRBD1 (6 bases). The CDR3 region has the DNA TGTGCCAGCAGTTTAAGGGGGGGCACTACTGAAGCTTTCTTT. Protein product: CASSLRGGTTEAFF.